The present T cell receptor (beta chain) was sequenced within a study of blood T cells in healthy people across ages. Notes on the study in general: Naive CD4+ cells and diversity were both higher in long-lived donors than in aged donors.

Through a sample-barcoded 5' primer and a J-beta primer mix, a second PCR was run for roughly 6 to 12 cycles. MiXCR, run by TCRdb on the 5' RACE reads, gives a single entry per CDR3 protein. The table records approximately 1,000,000 distinct CDR3 sequences, 35% to 40% of them present only once. On this clonotype itself: The antigen is undetermined.

The TCR comes from a man younger than 35 in good health. Specimen: blood.

The CDR3 loop reads CASSSRTGGANEKLFF. The CDR3 DNA is TGCGCCAGCAGCTCGCGGACAGGGGGCGCGAATGAAAAACTGTTTTTT. The rearrangement joins TRBV4-3 to TRBJ1-4, with 11 bases identical to TRBD1. The CDR3 spans 16 residues. With V trimmed by 5 bases and J by 5 bases, 7 bases remained unmatched. The germline V gene encodes CDR1 LGHNA and CDR2 YSLEER.